These 30 T cell receptor beta chains were all obtained from the same sample, sequenced in a study of blood T cell repertoires in COVID-19. The repertoire was sequenced with immunoSEQ multiplex PCR; TCRdb's copy has only in-frame clones and lacks some. The sample consists of about 270,000 clones, around 90% of them appearing once. Material: PBMCs or T cells enriched from blood (not recorded which). Receptors originate from a woman in her 50s who had recovered from COVID-19.

V is TRBV7-2 and J is TRBJ2-1; 9 bases map to TRBD2. CDR1 and CDR2 from the germline V gene are SGHTA and FQGNSA. The junction had 10 bases not matched to a gene; V was cut back by 2 bases and J by 8 bases. The CDR3 has 16 amino acids. The CDR3 DNA is TGTGCCAGCAGCTTACAGGCGGGAGGGAGCATGCATGAGCAGTTCTTC. Encoded protein: CASSLQAGGSMHEQFF.

This clone has just one count. Relative to the germline gene, one junction end is altered; a read error may explain this. The CDR3 loop reads CATSKGTGVYEQYF. In nucleotides, the CDR3 is TGCGCCACCAGCAAAGGTACAGGGGTCTACGAGCAGTACTTC. The chain employs TRBV5-1 and TRBJ2-7; 7 bases are a match to TRBD1. Germline CDR1 is SGHRS and CDR2 is YFSETQ. The CDR3 has 14 amino acids.

DNA for the CDR3: TGCAGCATCCGGACAGGGCGGGAAAAACTGTTTTTT. Translation: CSIRTGREKLFF. The V gene is TRBV29-1, the J gene TRBJ1-4; TRBD1 matches at 8 bases. The CDR3 covers 12 residues. V shed 8 bases and J 8 bases; nucleotides not matched to a gene: 7. Germline V gene lookup returns CDR1 SQVTM and CDR2 ANQGSEA.

The chain employs TRBV18 and TRBJ2-3; 10 bases match TRBD2. Per germline, CDR1 KGHSH and CDR2 LQKENI. Trimming at V came to 5 bases and at J to 2 bases, leaving 4 bases not matched to a gene. The CDR3 totals 15 residues. CDR3: CASSSLAGDTDTQYF. The CDR3 DNA reads TGTGCCAGCTCATCTCTAGCGGGAGACACAGATACGCAGTATTTT. The entire variable domain, with the rest obtained from reference TRBV18 and TRBJ2-3, is as follows: NAGVMQNPRHLVRRRGQEARLRCSPMKGHSHVYWYRQLPEEGLKFMVYLQKENIIDESGMPKERFSAEFPKEGPSILRIQQVVRGDSAAYFCASSSLAGDTDTQYFGPGTRLTVL.

This sequence joins TRBV19 and TRBJ2-7; 12 bases line up with TRBD2. J gave up 7 bases and V 5 bases, and 12 bases lay outside the gene matches. The CDR3 runs 16 residues. CDR1 LNHDA and CDR2 SQIVND come from the germline V gene (reference sequence). CDR3 nucleotide sequence: TGTGCCAGTAGTGCCAACCAACAAGGACTAGCGGGAGAGCAGTACTTC. It specifies CASSANQQGLAGEQYF.

The CDR3 region has the DNA TGTGCCAGCAGGAACAGGGCCACTAACTATGGCTACACCTTC. Its translation: CASRNRATNYGYTF. The chain employs TRBV3-1 (or the pseudogene TRBV3-2) and TRBJ1-2; D may be TRBD1 (6 bases). The CDR3 totals 14 residues. Between the trimmed V and J ends, which lost 6 bases and 0 bases, there was a span of 11 bases. Germline assignment: CDR1 LGHDT and CDR2 YNNKEL (reference sequence).

The chain carries TRBV7-2 and TRBJ2-7; 8 bases line up with TRBD1. Germline CDR1 and CDR2: SGHTA and FQGNSA. V lost 2 bases to trimming and J lost 7 bases; unmatched junction nucleotides: 10. This CDR3 contains 15 residues. CDR3 amino acids: CASSLLGQGFGEQYF. DNA for the CDR3: TGTGCCAGCAGCTTACTCGGACAGGGATTCGGGGAGCAGTACTTC.

The chain recombines TRBV7-3 with TRBJ2-7; D uncertain. This CDR3 region has 14 residues. Trimming removed 2 bases from V and 3 bases from J, with 11 bases in between. In germline, CDR1 is SGHTA, CDR2 FQGTGA. CDR3 amino acids: CASSLGSPGYEQYF. The CDR3 region has the DNA TGTGCCAGCAGCTTAGGATCACCGGGCTACGAGCAGTACTTC.

As to this clone: Germline is not matched at one junction end, which may reflect a read error. The V call is TRBV7-9, the J call TRBJ1-2, with D unclear. Germline V gene lookup returns CDR1 SEHNR and CDR2 FQNEAQ (reference sequence). The CDR3 spans 12 residues. This CDR3 is CASSLVEARGPF. The CDR3 nucleotides read TGTGCCAGCAGCTTAGTAGAGGCGAGAGGCCCATTC.

Only one count was recorded for this clone. V gene TRBV4-3 combines with J gene TRBJ2-2; D ambiguous. The length of the CDR3 is 13 residues. CDR1 is LGHNA, CDR2 YSLEER, per germline. Trimming took off 0 bases at V and 6 bases at J, with 5 bases between the two ends. The CDR3 protein is CASSQDFAGELFF. For the CDR3, the DNA is TGCGCCAGCAGCCAAGACTTCGCCGGGGAGCTGTTTTTT.

The V and J genes are TRBV5-6 and TRBJ2-3; 12 bases line up with TRBD1. The junction had 3 bases not matched to a gene; V was cut back by 4 bases and J by 3 bases. CDR3 length: 15 amino acids. In germline, CDR1 is SGHDT, CDR2 YYEEEE. CDR3 residues: CASSRDRGQTDTQYF. CDR3 DNA sequence: TGTGCCAGCAGCCGGGACAGGGGGCAAACAGATACGCAGTATTTT.

The gene calls are TRBV28 and TRBJ2-4, with D perhaps matching TRBD1 (5 bases). This CDR3 contains 15 residues. Germline V CDR1 and CDR2: MDHEN, SYDVKM. V lost 2 bases and J 3 bases, leaving 11 bases between the germline ends. The CDR3 DNA reads as TGTGCCAGCAGTTTAGCAGGGTTAGGCAAAAACATTCAGTACTTC. It specifies CASSLAGLGKNIQYF.

The rearrangement joins TRBV7-2 to TRBJ1-1; the D is unclear. The germline V and J ends were trimmed by 5 bases and 7 bases, with 20 bases remaining between them. The CDR3 totals 15 residues. Germline V gene lookup returns CDR1 SGHTA and CDR2 FQGNSA. CDR3 DNA: TGTGCCAGCAGCCCCCACAGCGGGGAGGTTCATGAAGCTTTCTTT. Amino acid sequence: CASSPHSGEVHEAFF.

The CDR3 sequence is CASSWGLAGGGETQYF. In DNA, the CDR3 is TGTGCCAGCAGCTGGGGACTAGCGGGAGGAGGAGAGACCCAGTACTTC. The chain employs TRBV5-6 and TRBJ2-5; 15 bases agree with TRBD2. Per the germline V gene, CDR1 is SGHDT and CDR2 is YYEEEE. The CDR3 is 16 amino acids. The junction had 4 bases not matched to a gene; V was cut back by 3 bases and J by 4 bases.

The V call is TRBV28, the J call TRBJ1-4; D is ambiguous. V was shortened by 7 bases and J by 8 bases, with 8 bases between the two germline ends. The CDR3 has 11 residues. The V gene's germline CDR1 is MDHEN and CDR2 SYDVKM. The CDR3 DNA reads as TGTGCCAGCACCTCGCAGGAAAAACTGTTTTTT. It encodes CASTSQEKLFF.

V usage is TRBV30 and J usage is TRBJ2-2; TRBD2 might be the D (5 bases). The CDR3 is 15 amino acids. Germline loops: CDR1 GTSNPN, CDR2 SVGIG (reference sequence). Trimming left V 2 bases short and J 2 bases short, with 12 bases between. CDR3: CAWSWRQINTGELFF. CDR3 sequence (DNA): TGTGCCTGGAGTTGGAGGCAGATCAACACCGGGGAGCTGTTTTTT.

V is TRBV6-2 or TRBV6-3 and J is TRBJ2-7, with D possibly matching TRBD1 (5 bases). Trimming removed 2 bases at V and 7 bases at J, with 12 bases between. The germline CDR1 and CDR2 sequences are MNHEY and SVGEGT. CDR3 size: 13 residues. The CDR3 reads CASSYPGQGEQYF. The CDR3 nucleotides read TGTGCCAGCAGTTACCCAGGACAAGGTGAGCAGTACTTC.

V gene TRBV6-1 combines with J gene TRBJ1-3; D uncertain. Germline V gene sequence: CDR1 MNHNS, CDR2 SASEGT. V shed 0 bases and J shed 0 bases, with 12 bases lying between them. CDR3 size: 17 residues. Here the CDR3 reads CASSEAAGVGSGNTIYF. DNA for the CDR3: TGTGCCAGCAGTGAAGCGGCCGGGGTCGGCTCTGGAAACACCATATATTTT.

The chain links TRBV24-1 to TRBJ2-1; TRBD1 might be the D (6 bases). CDR1 is KGHDR and CDR2 is SFDVKD in the germline V gene. The length of the CDR3 is 14 residues. Trimming pared 4 bases from V and 4 bases from J, leaving 10 bases between. The DNA of the CDR3 is TGTGCCACCAGTGACCAAAGGGGGTACAATGAGCAGTTCTTC. Translating it yields CATSDQRGYNEQFF.

J is TRBJ2-5 and V is TRBV5-4; 9 bases fit TRBD2. Germline lookup yields CDR1 SGHNT and CDR2 YYREEE (reference sequence). Trimming cost V 4 bases and J 4 bases; bases outside gene matches: 11. The CDR3 has 16 amino acids. CDR3 sequence: CASSLDSGSLGETQYF. DNA for the CDR3: TGTGCCAGCAGCCTGGATAGCGGGAGTTTGGGAGAGACCCAGTACTTC.

In the case of this clone: Other nucleotide sequences in the sample specify the same CDR3. This chain connects TRBV7-2 to TRBJ2-1; 7 bases align to TRBD1. Trimming cost V 5 bases and J 2 bases; bases outside gene matches: 6. This CDR3 contains 15 residues. The germline V gene has CDR1 SGHTA and CDR2 FQGNSA. CDR3 amino acids: CASSPRQGAYNEQFF. The CDR3 DNA follows: TGTGCCAGCAGCCCCCGCCAGGGGGCCTACAATGAGCAGTTCTTC.

The rearrangement links TRBV5-5 to TRBJ1-2; 7 nucleotides line up with TRBD1. This CDR3 spans 13 amino acids. The germline CDR1 and CDR2 sequences are SGHKS and YYEKEE (reference sequence). The CDR3 sequence is CATTGAVNYGYTF. The CDR3 DNA sequence: TGTGCTACCACAGGGGCGGTAAACTATGGCTACACCTTC.

This chain uses TRBV5-1 with TRBJ2-2, with D maybe TRBD2 (5 bases). Germline-derived CDR1 and CDR2 are SGHRS and YFSETQ. Deletions cut 1 base from V and 6 bases from J, with 13 bases between. This CDR3 spans 15 amino acids. CDR3 loop: CASSLKTGNPGELFF. CDR3 DNA sequence: TGCGCCAGCAGCTTGAAAACGGGAAATCCCGGGGAGCTGTTTTTT.

The chain carries TRBV10-1 and TRBJ1-2; D is ambiguous. From germline, CDR1 is WNHNN and CDR2 SYGVQD (reference sequence). This CDR3 is 13 amino acids long. V dropped 7 bases and J dropped 5 bases, with 14 bases sitting between them. The CDR3 spells CASTPGGAYGYTF. In DNA form, the CDR3 reads TGCGCCAGCACCCCGGGTGGCGCATATGGCTACACCTTC.

CDR3 loop: CSVGQGWYGYTF. In DNA, the CDR3 is TGCAGCGTAGGACAGGGTTGGTATGGCTACACCTTC. This chain joins TRBV29-1 and TRBJ1-2; 8 nucleotides match TRBD1. Germline CDR1 and CDR2: SQVTM and ANQGSEA. V was pared by 6 bases and J by 5 bases, with 5 bases of the junction left unmatched. The CDR3 consists of 12 residues. Supplemented by reference TRBV29-1 and TRBJ1-2, the full variable domain reads SAVISQKPSRDICQRGTSLTIQCQVDSQVTMMFWYRQQPGQSLTLIATANQGSEATYESGFVIDKFPISRPNLTFSTLTVSNMSPEDSSIYLCSVGQGWYGYTFGSGTRLTVV.

The rearrangement links TRBV3-1 (or the pseudogene TRBV3-2) to TRBJ1-5; D ambiguous. CDR3 size: 13 residues. Trimming removed 1 base from V and 5 bases from J, with 6 bases in between. The germline gives CDR1 LGHDT, CDR2 YNNKEL (reference sequence). The DNA for the CDR3 is TGTGCCAGCAGCCAAGGCAGTTATCAGCCCCAGCATTTT. The encoded protein is CASSQGSYQPQHF.

This chain joins TRBV15 and TRBJ2-1, with TRBD2 matching 15 bases. The junction had 4 bases not matched to a gene; V was cut back by 7 bases and J by 6 bases. The CDR3 runs 15 residues. The V gene's germline CDR1 is LNHNV and CDR2 YYDKDF (reference sequence). The CDR3 bases are TGTGCCACCACCCCGGGACTAGCGGGAGGCAATGAGCAGTTCTTC. Translation: CATTPGLAGGNEQFF.

The J gene is TRBJ1-1, the V gene TRBV1; no DNA check was done on the table's D call, TRBD1. TRBV1 is a pseudogene. This CDR3 spans 14 amino acids. This CDR3 is CTSSHQVQGAEAFF. CDR3 bases: TGCACCAGCAGCCACCAGGTACAGGGGGCGGAAGCTTTCTTT.

The chain links TRBV28 to TRBJ1-1, with D perhaps TRBD1 (5 bases). The CDR3 consists of 15 residues. CDR1 and CDR2 from the germline V gene are MDHEN and SYDVKM. V was clipped by 4 bases and J by 1 base, with 13 bases between them. CDR3 amino acids: CASSSPRAGNTEAFF. The CDR3 bases are TGTGCCAGCAGTTCACCCAGGGCAGGGAACACTGAAGCTTTCTTT.

Remarks on this clone: Compared with germline, one end of the junction differs, possibly owing to a read error. The rearrangement links TRBV27 to TRBJ1-2; 7 bases line up with TRBD1. Looked up from germline, CDR1 is MNHEY and CDR2 is SMNVEV (reference sequence). The CDR3 sequence is 13 residues long. CDR3 nucleotide sequence: TGTGCCAGCGGTTTACAGGGGAACTATGGCTACACCTTC. This gives the protein CASGLQGNYGYTF.